This T cell receptor beta chain was sequenced in a study of identical twins. J gave up 4 bases and V 5 bases, and 10 bases lay outside the gene matches. The CDR3 sequence is 16 residues long. CDR1 and CDR2 (germline): MNHNS, SASEGT. Unique molecular identifiers were present on the cDNA, which also gained a universal primer site by template switching. TCRdb passed the 5' RACE reads through MiXCR, listing each CDR3 protein once. The sample lists around 500,000 distinct CDR3 sequences; 12% to 15% were seen once. This same sample was also taken into another study, of yellow fever vaccine responses in identical twins.

The chain carries TRBV6-1 and TRBJ2-3, with TRBD2 matching over 9 bases. This sequence originates from a woman between 18 and 29 years old in good health. Sequenced input: CD4+ T cells sorted from blood. The chain's CDR3 is CASSTGLAGSADTQYF. CDR3 DNA sequence: TGTGCCAGCAGTACAGGCCTAGCGGGGTCTGCAGATACGCAGTATTTT.